Shown below are 14 T cell receptor beta chains from a single sample sequenced in a study of blood T cell repertoires in COVID-19. The table came from immunoSEQ multiplex PCR; TCRdb's copy has only in-frame clones and leaves some out. The top ten hold roughly a sixth of the sample, which has around 210,000 clones, 70% to 90% seen once. Sequencing was carried out using peripheral blood. These receptors were obtained from a man between 50 and 59 years old with COVID-19, enrolled during active disease.

The chain uses TRBV15 and TRBJ2-6; a possible D gene is TRBD1 (5 bases). Germline CDR1 is LNHNV and CDR2 is YYDKDF (reference sequence). Trimming cost V 2 bases and J 0 bases, with 8 bases left between them. The CDR3 runs 16 residues. The CDR3 sequence is CATSRQGFSGANVLTF. The CDR3 DNA reads as TGTGCCACCAGCAGACAGGGATTCTCTGGGGCCAACGTCCTGACTTTC.

V is TRBV7-9 and J is TRBJ1-2; perhaps TRBD1 as D (5 bases). CDR1 SEHNR and CDR2 FQNEAQ come from the germline V gene (reference sequence). The CDR3 sequence is 12 residues long. With 7 bases removed from V and 8 bases from J, the gap between germline ends came to 14 bases. CDR3 nucleotide sequence: TGTGCCAGCACCCTACAAGGGGAAGGCTACACCTTC. This translates into CASTLQGEGYTF. Drawing the rest from reference TRBV7-9 and TRBJ1-2, the complete variable domain is DTGVSQNPRHKITKRGQNVTFRCDPISEHNRLYWYRQTLGQGPEFLTYFQNEAQLEKSRLLSDRFSAERPKGSFSTLEIQRTEQGDSAMYLCASTLQGEGYTFGSGTRLTVV.

This chain links TRBV5-1 with TRBJ2-7, with TRBD1 matching over 8 bases. With V trimmed by 5 bases and J by 3 bases, 10 bases remained unmatched. The CDR3 covers 15 residues. Germline assignment: CDR1 SGHRS and CDR2 YFSETQ. In DNA form, the CDR3 reads TGCGCCAGCAGAGGGACAGGCAAAGCCCTCTACGAGCAGTACTTC. Translating gives CASRGTGKALYEQYF.

This clone is a singleton in its sample. The genes are TRBV10-2 and TRBJ2-5; no clear D. The CDR3 sequence is 13 residues long. CDR1 is WSHSY and CDR2 is SAAADI in the germline V gene. Trimming cost V 5 bases and J 5 bases, with 12 bases left between them. The CDR3 here is CASSQVPGETQYF. CDR3 nucleotide sequence: TGCGCCAGCAGTCAGGTGCCTGGGGAGACCCAGTACTTC.

The genes are TRBV10-1 and TRBJ1-1, with D possibly being TRBD1 (6 bases). This CDR3 has 15 amino acids. Germline V lookup: CDR1 WNHNN, CDR2 SYGVQD (reference sequence). V lost 3 bases to trimming and J lost 0 bases, with 11 bases between them. CDR3 loop: CASSEYRAMNTEAFF. DNA for the CDR3: TGCGCCAGCAGTGAATACAGGGCAATGAACACTGAAGCTTTCTTT.

This clone was observed once. V usage is TRBV18 and J usage is TRBJ1-1; D gene ambiguous. The germline CDR1 and CDR2 sequences are KGHSH and LQKENI. The CDR3 loop spans 15 amino acids. V was trimmed by 3 bases and J by 2 bases, leaving 13 bases between them. The CDR3 protein is CASSPPSTSNTEAFF. The CDR3 nucleotides read TGTGCCAGCTCACCTCCTTCGACATCCAACACTGAAGCTTTCTTT.

This chain uses TRBV19 with TRBJ1-1; 12 bases agree with TRBD1. The CDR3 has 16 residues. J lost 4 bases, V lost 5 bases, and 8 bases had no gene match. Germline V gives CDR1 LNHDA, CDR2 SQIVND (reference sequence). The CDR3 DNA is TGTGCCAGTAGTCGCGGGACAGGGGGCTTAAGCACTGAAGCTTTCTTT. Encoded protein: CASSRGTGGLSTEAFF.

V and J are TRBV7-2 and TRBJ1-2, with 8 bases fitting TRBD1. Germline loops: CDR1 SGHTA, CDR2 FQGNSA. V dropped 5 bases and J dropped 6; count of bases not matched to a gene: 14. The CDR3 runs to 16 residues. CDR3 region: CASSTTPDRGGHGYTF. In nucleotides, the CDR3 is TGTGCCAGCAGCACCACCCCAGACAGGGGAGGTCATGGCTACACCTTC.

The CDR3 sequence is CASSLVTDSGYEQYF. CDR3 DNA sequence: TGTGCCAGCAGCTTAGTCACCGACTCGGGCTACGAGCAGTACTTC. V usage is TRBV11-2 and J usage is TRBJ2-7; D is undetermined. Germline-derived CDR1 and CDR2 are SGHAT and FQNNGV. The CDR3 loop spans 15 amino acids. V lost 1 base and J 3 bases, leaving 13 bases between the germline ends. Variable domain in full (rest from reference TRBV11-2 and TRBJ2-7): EAGVAQSPRYKIIEKRQSVAFWCNPISGHATLYWYQQILGQGPKLLIQFQNNGVVDDSQLPKDRFSAERLKGVDSTLKIQPAKLEDSAVYLCASSLVTDSGYEQYFGPGTRLTVT.

The V gene is TRBV2, the J gene TRBJ2-3; D might be TRBD2 (6 bases). This CDR3 comprises 16 residues. From germline, CDR1 is SNHLY and CDR2 FYNNEI. Trimming took 4 bases from V and 0 from J, leaving 14 bases between them. In DNA form, the CDR3 reads TGTGCCAGCAGTGTGGCTAGCGTGGGGAGCACAGATACGCAGTATTTT. It codes for CASSVASVGSTDTQYF.

The chain recombines TRBV19 with TRBJ1-6; D ambiguous. V dropped 3 bases and J dropped 7 bases, with 19 bases sitting between them. The CDR3 totals 17 residues. The V gene's germline CDR1 is LNHDA and CDR2 SQIVND (reference sequence). The CDR3 is CASSMRNWAMANSPLHF. DNA for the CDR3: TGTGCCAGTAGTATGCGAAATTGGGCGATGGCGAATTCACCCCTCCACTTT.

The chain has TRBV19 and TRBJ2-7; 10 nucleotides line up with TRBD2. This CDR3 has 18 residues. V trimming: 3 bases; J trimming: 1 base; junction bases outside the gene matches: 12. Germline CDR1 and CDR2: LNHDA and SQIVND (reference sequence). CDR3 amino acids: CASSIYPSGRFRSYEQYF. CDR3 in DNA: TGTGCCAGTAGTATTTATCCTAGCGGGAGATTTAGATCCTACGAGCAGTACTTC.

The chain couples TRBV29-1 to TRBJ2-5; D may be TRBD1 (5 bases). V was pared by 1 base and J by 4 bases, with 10 bases between. This CDR3 contains 13 residues. Germline CDR1 reads SQVTM; CDR2 reads ANQGSEA. CDR3: CSVEGIGAETQYF. The CDR3 DNA follows: TGCAGCGTTGAAGGAATAGGGGCAGAGACCCAGTACTTC.

This chain joins TRBV7-9 and TRBJ1-1, with D unclear. Trimming took off 5 bases at V and 2 bases at J, with 15 bases between the two ends. Germline CDR1 SEHNR, CDR2 FQNEAQ (reference sequence). The CDR3 runs to 15 residues. CDR3 nucleotides: TGTGCCAGCAGCGGGTCAGACGGCGGTAACACTGAAGCTTTCTTT. Translating gives CASSGSDGGNTEAFF. The whole variable domain, filled in from reference TRBV7-9 and TRBJ1-1, reads DTGVSQNPRHKITKRGQNVTFRCDPISEHNRLYWYRQTLGQGPEFLTYFQNEAQLEKSRLLSDRFSAERPKGSFSTLEIQRTEQGDSAMYLCASSGSDGGNTEAFFGQGTRLTVV.